The T cell receptor beta chain described here comes from a study of blood T cell repertoires in COVID-19. V lost 6 bases to trimming and J lost 7 bases, with 16 bases between them. Germline V gives CDR1 MDHEN, CDR2 SYDVKM. The CDR3 totals 13 residues. TCRdb's copy holds only in-frame clones and misses some; the assay was immunoSEQ multiplex PCR. The table shows a few hundred thousand clones, with about 90% occurring only once. This chain uses TRBV28 with TRBJ2-7; D is perhaps TRBD1 (6 bases). The source is a woman under 40 who had recovered from COVID-19. Sequencing was done on a sample of PBMCs or T cells enriched from blood (not recorded which). The CDR3 DNA reads TGTGCCAGCAGCCTCTACAGGGCTGAGGAGCAGTACTTC. It yields the protein CASSLYRAEEQYF.